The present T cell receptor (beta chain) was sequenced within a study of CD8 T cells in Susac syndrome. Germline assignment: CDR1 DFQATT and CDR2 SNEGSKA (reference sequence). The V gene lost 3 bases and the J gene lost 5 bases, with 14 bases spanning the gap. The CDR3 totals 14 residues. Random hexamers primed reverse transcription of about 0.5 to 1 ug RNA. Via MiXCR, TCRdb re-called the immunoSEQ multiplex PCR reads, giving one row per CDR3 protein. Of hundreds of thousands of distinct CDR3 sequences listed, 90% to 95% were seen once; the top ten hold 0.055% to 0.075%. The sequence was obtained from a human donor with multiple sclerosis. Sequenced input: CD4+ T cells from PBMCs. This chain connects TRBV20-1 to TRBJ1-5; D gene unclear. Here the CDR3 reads CSASDDGIDQPQHF. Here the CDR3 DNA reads TGCAGTGCTAGTGACGATGGCATAGATCAGCCCCAGCATTTT.